The text below deals with one TCR beta chain. In the authors' methods: It was from reference gene primer amplification that nucleated cell counts were estimated. The method was immunoSEQ multiplex PCR; TCRdb's version includes in-frame clones alone and lacks a portion of them. Clonal size and the V and J genes are those of that table, whereas D and trimming came from the DNA. The repertoire has 250,000 to 350,000 clones, roughly 90% of them found once; the top ten carry roughly 12%. These data belong to a study of blood T cell repertoires in COVID-19. Trimming at V came to 4 bases and at J to 9 bases, leaving 9 bases not matched to a gene. The length of the CDR3 is 14 residues. Germline CDR1 is MNHEY and CDR2 is SVGAGI.

The sequence was collected from a woman aged 25-40 years with COVID-19, enrolled during active disease. The rearrangement joins TRBV6-5 to TRBJ2-7, with 10 nucleotides matching TRBD2. Sequences were obtained from peripheral blood. Here the CDR3 DNA reads TGTGCCAGCAGTTCGGGACTAGCGAGCCCTGGGCAGTACTTC. This encodes CASSSGLASPGQYF.